The 27 T cell receptor beta chains in this list originate from one sample, sequenced in a study of cytomegalovirus exposure and HLA in healthy donors (dated 2017 in TCRdb). The library was generated by the immunoSEQ multiplex PCR assay. For the multiplex PCR, a mixture combining 60 forward primers for TCR Vbeta segments and 13 reverse primers for TCR Jbeta segments was used. Drawn from immuneACCESS, this table holds only the in-frame rearrangements with V and J called that TCRdb kept. Clones are partly lost; checked studies trace under half to an unresolved V gene and leave the rest unexplained. For this sample the table gives 160,000 or so clones, of which approximately 78% were detected only once. The leading ten clones occupy more than 1.4% of the sample. Sequencing input: PBMCs. These receptor sequences come from a male donor in good health and CMV-seronegative.

The rearrangement uses TRBV12-5 and TRBJ2-2, with 10 bases aligning to TRBD1. The CDR3 contains 14 residues. The germline CDR1 and CDR2 sequences are LGHNT and FRNRAP. Trimming removed 5 bases from V and 5 bases from J; junction bases left unmatched: 2. The CDR3 is CASGPGQGTGELFF. CDR3 sequence (DNA): TGTGCTAGTGGTCCGGGACAGGGGACCGGGGAGCTGTTTTTT.

The chain's CDR3 is CASSRDGPRGSTEAFF. In DNA, the CDR3 is TGTGCCAGTAGTAGGGACGGGCCCAGGGGTTCCACTGAAGCTTTCTTT. The chain carries TRBV19 and TRBJ1-1, with TRBD1 as a possible D gene (6 bases). The CDR3 has 16 amino acids. V was trimmed by 4 bases and J by 4 bases, leaving 19 bases between them. Germline V gives CDR1 LNHDA, CDR2 SQIVND (reference sequence).

The count of this clone is one. The V call is TRBV6-5, the J call TRBJ2-7, with TRBD1 as a possible D gene (6 bases). Germline CDR1 reads MNHEY; CDR2 reads SVGAGI. V dropped 4 bases and J dropped 2 bases, with 12 bases sitting between them. This CDR3 is 14 amino acids long. In nucleotides, the CDR3 is TGTGCCAGCAGTTCGATACAGGGAACCTACGAGCAGTACTTC. It codes for CASSSIQGTYEQYF.

The chain couples TRBV7-2 to TRBJ2-2, with D hard to call. The V gene lost 3 bases and the J gene lost 3 bases, with 8 bases spanning the gap. The CDR3 spans 14 residues. Germline CDR1 is SGHTA and CDR2 is FQGNSA. In nucleotides, the CDR3 is TGTGCCAGCAGCTTTCGGTACGACACCGGGGAGCTGTTTTTT. This encodes CASSFRYDTGELFF.

The V and J genes are TRBV30 and TRBJ2-4, with D possibly TRBD1 on 5 matching bases. CDR1 GTSNPN and CDR2 SVGIG come from the germline V gene (reference sequence). The V gene lost 2 bases and the J gene lost 0 bases, with 14 bases spanning the gap. CDR3 length: 16 amino acids. CDR3 DNA: TGTGCCTGGAGTAGTGGGGCAGGAAGAGCCAAAAACATTCAGTACTTC. This codes for CAWSSGAGRAKNIQYF.

The rearrangement uses TRBV15 and TRBJ1-3; 9 nucleotides agree with TRBD1. V gave up 0 bases and J gave up 4 bases; unmatched junction bases: 4. The CDR3 runs to 16 residues. The germline V gene encodes CDR1 LNHNV and CDR2 YYDKDF (reference sequence). CDR3 sequence (DNA): TGTGCCACCAGCAGAGACAACAGGGGGCACGGAAACACCATATATTTT. Translating gives CATSRDNRGHGNTIYF.

This sequence joins TRBV13 and TRBJ2-7, with 7 positions matching TRBD1. The CDR3 sequence is 12 residues long. V shed 5 bases, J shed 5 bases, and the junction held 3 bases outside the gene matches. The germline gives CDR1 PRHDT, CDR2 FYEKMQ (reference sequence). The DNA for the CDR3 is TGTGCCAGCAGCCTTGACAGGGACGAGCAGTACTTC. It encodes CASSLDRDEQYF.

The chain links TRBV7-9 to TRBJ2-3, with D perhaps matching TRBD2 (6 bases). This CDR3 has 15 residues. Germline V gene data show CDR1 as SEHNR and CDR2 as FQNEAQ (reference sequence). Trimming took off 3 bases at V and 3 bases at J, with 13 bases between the two ends. DNA of the CDR3: TGTGCCAGCAGCTTTGGACGGGCGGGGACAGATACGCAGTATTTT. Translation gives CASSFGRAGTDTQYF.

Only a few counts were recorded for this clone. This CDR3 is also generated by other DNA sequences in the sample. V gene TRBV27 combines with J gene TRBJ2-3; 10 bases line up with TRBD2. V was pared by 6 bases and J by 3 bases, with 3 bases of the junction left unmatched. This CDR3 is built from 14 residues. Germline V gene sequence: CDR1 MNHEY, CDR2 SMNVEV (reference sequence). The CDR3 sequence: CASRIAGGTDTQYF. The CDR3 DNA sequence: TGTGCCAGCAGAATAGCGGGAGGAACAGATACGCAGTATTTT.

The rearrangement uses TRBV10-2 and TRBJ1-1, with D possibly being TRBD1 (6 bases). V lost 6 bases and J 6 bases, leaving 14 bases between the germline ends. The CDR3 is made up of 13 amino acids. CDR1 and CDR2 (germline): WSHSY, SAAADI. The CDR3 protein is CASRGTGYAEAFF. DNA of the CDR3: TGCGCCAGCAGGGGAACAGGGTACGCTGAAGCTTTCTTT.

This clone was detected a few times. The chain joins TRBV7-2 to TRBJ1-1, with D uncertain. From germline, CDR1 is SGHTA and CDR2 FQGNSA. The CDR3 runs to 13 residues. V shed 2 bases and J shed 7 bases, with 11 bases lying between them. In DNA, the CDR3 is TGTGCCAGCAGCTTACAAGGGCGGGATGAAGCTTTCTTT. Translation: CASSLQGRDEAFF.

The chain joins TRBV28 to TRBJ1-3; D remains ambiguous. Germline V lookup: CDR1 MDHEN, CDR2 SYDVKM. The CDR3 has 16 amino acids. V shed 2 bases and J shed 0 bases, with 11 bases lying between them. The CDR3 bases are TGTGCCAGCAGTTTAAGAGCCTTATACTCTGGAAACACCATATATTTT. It specifies CASSLRALYSGNTIYF.

V usage is TRBV29-1 and J usage is TRBJ2-7, with a tentative D call TRBD2 (5 bases). The germline V gene encodes CDR1 SQVTM and CDR2 ANQGSEA. V shed 6 bases and J shed 7 bases, with 19 bases lying between them. The CDR3 sequence is 13 residues long. The CDR3 is CSVAAGPYSEQYF. CDR3 DNA: TGCAGCGTCGCCGCGGGCCCCTACTCGGAGCAGTACTTC.

The J gene is TRBJ1-4, the V gene TRBV5-1; a possible D gene is TRBD1 (6 bases). CDR1 and CDR2 from the germline V gene are SGHRS and YFSETQ. With 0 bases removed from V and 12 bases from J, the gap between germline ends came to 12 bases. The CDR3 loop spans 13 amino acids. The DNA for the CDR3 is TGCGCCAGCAGCTTGGAAGGGGGTTCGGAACTGTTTTTT. Translating gives CASSLEGGSELFF.

V usage is TRBV5-4 and J usage is TRBJ2-2; TRBD2 might be the D (5 bases). CDR1 is SGHNT and CDR2 is YYREEE in the germline V gene (reference sequence). The V gene lost 0 bases and the J gene lost 4 bases, with 13 bases spanning the gap. The CDR3 spans 16 residues. The CDR3 DNA reads TGTGCCAGCAGCTTGGGCCGGGGAGTTCCCACCGGGGAGCTGTTTTTT. This sequence encodes CASSLGRGVPTGELFF.

The chain recombines TRBV5-4 with TRBJ2-5; 11 bases fit TRBD1. The DNA end lines up better with TRBJ2-7; the J call may be wrong. The CDR3 consists of 16 residues. Germline lookup yields CDR1 SGHNT and CDR2 YYREEE (reference sequence). In DNA form, the CDR3 reads TGTGCCAGCAGCGACCGGGACAGGGGGATAGTGGACGAGCAGTACTTC. It encodes CASSDRDRGIVDEQYF.

V gene TRBV9 combines with J gene TRBJ2-5; D remains unclear. V was clipped by 4 bases and J by 5 bases, with 18 bases between them. The CDR3 extends over 15 amino acids. CDR1 is SGDLS, CDR2 YYNGEE, per germline. The CDR3 region is CASSPIDVAVETQYF. The CDR3 DNA sequence: TGTGCCAGCAGCCCGATCGATGTGGCGGTGGAGACCCAGTACTTC.

This clone was recorded only once. This chain connects TRBV30 to TRBJ1-3; a possible D gene is TRBD1 (6 bases). The CDR3 has 13 amino acids. Germline assignment: CDR1 GTSNPN and CDR2 SVGIG (reference sequence). Trimming cost V 3 bases and J 2 bases, with 8 bases left between them. CDR3 bases: TGTGCCTGGAGACCAGGGGCTGGAAACACCATATATTTT. It is translated as CAWRPGAGNTIYF.

This clone was seen a few times. This chain uses TRBV7-3 with TRBJ2-7, with D perhaps TRBD2 (7 bases). The germline CDR1 and CDR2 sequences are SGHTA and FQGTGA. Trimming pared 2 bases from V and 3 bases from J, leaving 14 bases between. The CDR3 has 15 residues. The CDR3 loop is CASSLQSGGLYEQYF. The DNA of the CDR3 is TGTGCCAGCAGCTTACAATCGGGGGGCCTCTACGAGCAGTACTTC.

This clone has a single count. The chain links TRBV5-5 to TRBJ2-7, with 8 nucleotides matching TRBD2. This CDR3 is built from 15 residues. Germline V gene data show CDR1 as SGHKS and CDR2 as YYEKEE (reference sequence). V was clipped by 5 bases and J by 3 bases; unmatched bases: 10. CDR3 residues: CASRSGTSPFYEQYF. The CDR3 DNA is TGTGCCAGCAGATCCGGGACTAGTCCGTTCTACGAGCAGTACTTC.

V is TRBV7-9 and J is TRBJ2-7; 13 bases are shared with TRBD2. In germline, CDR1 is SEHNR, CDR2 FQNEAQ (reference sequence). J lost 6 bases, V lost 4 bases, and 9 bases had no gene match. This CDR3 has 16 residues. In DNA form, the CDR3 reads TGTGCCAGCAGCTCCTCCGGGACTAGCGGGAAAGTCGAGCAGTACTTC. Translation gives CASSSSGTSGKVEQYF.

This chain joins TRBV28 and TRBJ2-7; 7 bases line up with TRBD2. The V gene end was trimmed by 7 bases and the J gene end by 0 bases; junction bases not matched to a gene: 6. The CDR3 consists of 14 residues. Per the germline V gene, CDR1 is MDHEN and CDR2 is SYDVKM. The CDR3 nucleotides are TGTGCCAGCAATGGGGGGGGTAGCTCCTACGAGCAGTACTTC. Protein: CASNGGGSSYEQYF.

Regarding this clone: Relative to the germline gene, one junction end is altered; a read error may explain this. J is TRBJ2-4 and V is TRBV2; tentatively, D is TRBD1 (6 bases). From germline, CDR1 is SNHLY and CDR2 FYNNEI. This CDR3 is built from 10 residues. The CDR3 loop reads CASSGRGAPF. In DNA form, the CDR3 reads TGTGCCAGCAGTGGCAGGGGCGCCCCCTTC.

The chain uses TRBV9 and TRBJ2-1; 10 nucleotides match TRBD2. Per germline, CDR1 SGDLS and CDR2 YYNGEE. V dropped 0 bases and J dropped 8; count of bases not matched to a gene: 5. The CDR3 consists of 15 residues. CDR3 loop: CASSVAASGRHEQFF. CDR3 DNA sequence: TGTGCCAGCAGCGTAGCGGCTAGCGGGAGACATGAGCAGTTCTTC.

This sequence joins TRBV10-3 and TRBJ1-1; possibly TRBD1 for D (6 bases). The CDR3 runs 14 residues. The germline CDR1 and CDR2 sequences are ENHRY and SYGVKD. V dropped 7 bases and J dropped 4 bases, with 16 bases sitting between them. The CDR3 region has the DNA TGTGCCATCAATGACAGGTTTTTGGTCACTGAAGCTTTCTTT. Protein sequence: CAINDRFLVTEAFF.

This clone appeared a single time. This chain joins TRBV6-6 and TRBJ1-3; the D is unclear. This CDR3 spans 12 amino acids. Deletions cut 7 bases from V and 11 bases from J, with 15 bases between. Per the germline V gene, CDR1 is MNHNY and CDR2 is SVGAGI (reference sequence). CDR3 sequence reads: CASISSPGAIYF. As DNA, the CDR3 is TGTGCCAGCATTAGCAGTCCGGGAGCCATATATTTT.

The V gene is TRBV15, the J gene TRBJ1-1; D not certain. V dropped 0 bases and J dropped 4 bases, with 6 bases sitting between them. Germline V lookup: CDR1 LNHNV, CDR2 YYDKDF (reference sequence). The length of the CDR3 is 13 residues. The CDR3 region is CATSREVSTEAFF. The CDR3 nucleotides are TGTGCCACCAGCAGAGAGGTTAGCACTGAAGCTTTCTTT. The variable domain in full, completed from reference TRBV15 and TRBJ1-1, reads DAMVIQNPRYQVTQFGKPVTLSCSQTLNHNVMYWYQQKSSQAPKLLFHYYDKDFNNEADTPDNFQSRRPNTSFCFLDIRSPGLGDTAMYLCATSREVSTEAFFGQGTRLTVV.